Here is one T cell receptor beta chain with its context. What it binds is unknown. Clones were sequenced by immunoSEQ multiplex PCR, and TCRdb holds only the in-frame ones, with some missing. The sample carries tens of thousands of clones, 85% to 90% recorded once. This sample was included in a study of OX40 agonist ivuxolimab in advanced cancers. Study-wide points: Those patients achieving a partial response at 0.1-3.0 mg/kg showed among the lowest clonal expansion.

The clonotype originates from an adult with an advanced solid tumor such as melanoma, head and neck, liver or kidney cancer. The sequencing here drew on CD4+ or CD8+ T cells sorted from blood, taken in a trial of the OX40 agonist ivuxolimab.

DNA for the CDR3: TGTGCCAGCAGCTTACGAGACACAGGAAGCAATCAGCCCCAGCATTTT. Amino acid sequence: CASSLRDTGSNQPQHF. The chain combines TRBV7-2 with TRBJ1-5; D might be TRBD1 (5 bases). Germline V gene data show CDR1 as SGHTA and CDR2 as FQGNSA. The CDR3 totals 16 residues. V was trimmed by 2 bases and J by 1 base, leaving 12 bases between them.